Listed below are T cell receptor beta chains from one sample, sequenced in a study of blood T cells in healthy people across ages. Each CDR3 protein is one row after TCRdb ran MiXCR on the 5' RACE reads. The sample lists about 940,000 distinct CDR3 sequences, roughly 48% occurring once. The sequenced sample was blood. The receptor source for this set is a man in his thirties or forties in good health. Both conserved end residues are part of each CDR3. The order of the fields is D gene, V gene, clone size, J gene, CDR3 protein, CDR3 DNA. D genes are given only for firm matches. Some rows mark clone size as missing; the rest say once, few, many or name a class of expanded clone.

d_gene: TRBD1; v_gene: TRBV9; abundance: -; j_gene: TRBJ2-1; CDR3aa: CASSAGTGLYNEQFF; CDR3nt: TGTGCCAGCAGCGCCGGGACAGGCTTGTACAATGAGCAGTTCTTC
d_gene: TRBD1; v_gene: TRBV28; abundance: once; j_gene: TRBJ2-1; CDR3aa: CASRGQGALGEQFF; CDR3nt: TGTGCCAGCAGGGGACAGGGGGCTTTGGGTGAGCAGTTCTTC
d_gene: TRBD1; v_gene: TRBV6-5; abundance: -; j_gene: TRBJ1-2; CDR3aa: CATLTGAYGYTF; CDR3nt: TGTGCCACCCTGACAGGGGCCTATGGCTACACCTTC
d_gene: -; v_gene: TRBV4-1; abundance: -; j_gene: TRBJ2-1; CDR3aa: CASSVLEIDEQFF; CDR3nt: TGCGCCAGCAGCGTCCTAGAGATCGATGAGCAGTTCTTC
d_gene: -; v_gene: TRBV7-9; abundance: -; j_gene: TRBJ2-7; CDR3aa: CANSQNGQSYEQYF; CDR3nt: TGTGCCAACAGCCAGAACGGACAGTCCTACGAGCAGTACTTC
d_gene: -; v_gene: TRBV4-2; abundance: few; j_gene: TRBJ1-6; CDR3aa: CASSQDRGGVLNSPLHF; CDR3nt: TGTGCCAGCAGCCAAGATCGGGGAGGGGTTTTAAATTCACCCCTCCACTTT
d_gene: TRBD1; v_gene: TRBV11-2; abundance: -; j_gene: TRBJ1-1; CDR3aa: CASSHRQGTNTEAFF; CDR3nt: TGTGCCAGCAGCCATCGACAGGGCACGAACACTGAAGCTTTCTTT
d_gene: -; v_gene: TRBV4-3; abundance: few; j_gene: TRBJ2-7; CDR3aa: CASSQGRGAPYEQYF; CDR3nt: TGCGCCAGCAGCCAGGGACGGGGGGCTCCCTACGAGCAGTACTTC
d_gene: TRBD1; v_gene: TRBV20-1; abundance: -; j_gene: TRBJ1-2; CDR3aa: CSARLRDRDPYGYTF; CDR3nt: TGCAGTGCTAGACTGAGGGACAGGGACCCTTATGGCTACACCTTC
d_gene: -; v_gene: TRBV7-2; abundance: -; j_gene: TRBJ2-1; CDR3aa: CASSFRLNNEQFF; CDR3nt: TGTGCCAGCAGCTTTAGACTGAACAATGAGCAGTTCTTC
d_gene: -; v_gene: TRBV4-1; abundance: few; j_gene: TRBJ1-5; CDR3aa: CASSQETGVNQPQHF; CDR3nt: TGCGCCAGCAGCCAAGAGACCGGGGTGAATCAGCCCCAGCATTTT
d_gene: TRBD1; v_gene: TRBV28; abundance: few; j_gene: TRBJ2-1; CDR3aa: CASSETGSNNEQFF; CDR3nt: TGTGCCAGCTCGGAGACAGGGTCCAACAATGAGCAGTTCTTC
d_gene: -; v_gene: TRBV3-1; abundance: few; j_gene: TRBJ1-5; CDR3aa: CASSQESDQPQHF; CDR3nt: TGTGCCAGCAGCCAAGAATCTGATCAGCCCCAGCATTTT
d_gene: -; v_gene: TRBV7-9; abundance: few; j_gene: TRBJ1-2; CDR3aa: CASSPRTDHYYYGYTF; CDR3nt: TGTGCCAGCAGCCCCCGGACGGATCATTACTACTATGGCTACACCTTC
d_gene: -; v_gene: TRBV7-9; abundance: -; j_gene: TRBJ2-1; CDR3aa: CASRLVDSYNEQFF; CDR3nt: TGTGCCAGCAGGCTGGTCGACTCCTACAATGAGCAGTTCTTC
d_gene: -; v_gene: TRBV28; abundance: -; j_gene: TRBJ1-4; CDR3aa: CASSSISEKLFF; CDR3nt: TGTGCCAGCAGTTCGATCTCCGAAAAACTGTTTTTT
d_gene: -; v_gene: TRBV4-1; abundance: few; j_gene: TRBJ2-1; CDR3aa: CASSQDFRTASSYNEQFF; CDR3nt: TGCGCCAGCAGCCAAGATTTCCGGACAGCGAGCTCCTACAATGAGCAGTTCTTC